Reported below is one T cell receptor (beta chain). Its matching antigen is unknown. This table comes from immunoSEQ multiplex PCR, and its TCRdb copy is limited to in-frame clones, with some not included. The sample records about 12,000 clones, about four fifths being singletons. CDR1 and CDR2 (germline): LNHNV, YYDKDF (reference sequence). Between the trimmed V and J ends, which lost 0 bases and 2 bases, there was a span of 11 bases. The CDR3 totals 15 residues. This entry is derived from a study of T cell clonotyping in hematopoietic cell transplantation. Broader study findings: After transplant, recipient diversity fell while pathologically expanded clonotypes grew through day 180. Few recipient clonotypes overlapped donors; over 97% were de novo at given depth.

This sequence was found in a female patient aged 40 to 50 who had an allogeneic stem cell transplant from a related donor, so T cells may come from the graft donor. Some clones in this sample may be carry-over from other donors' samples. Material: PBMCs, obtained 100 days after allogeneic stem cell transplant. J is TRBJ2-7 and V is TRBV15; no definite D call. The CDR3 reads CATSREPTPTYEQYF. Written as DNA, the CDR3 is TGTGCCACCAGCAGAGAACCCACTCCGACCTACGAGCAGTACTTC.